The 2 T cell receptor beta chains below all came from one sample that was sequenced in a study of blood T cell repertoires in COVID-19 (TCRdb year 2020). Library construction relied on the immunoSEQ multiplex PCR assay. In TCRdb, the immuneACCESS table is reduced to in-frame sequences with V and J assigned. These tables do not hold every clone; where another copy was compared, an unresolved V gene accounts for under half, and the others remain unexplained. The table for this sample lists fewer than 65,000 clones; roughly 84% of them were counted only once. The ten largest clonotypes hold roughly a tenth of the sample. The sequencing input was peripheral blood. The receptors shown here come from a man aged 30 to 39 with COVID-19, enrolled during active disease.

This CDR3 is CASSPGQDWNEQFF. The CDR3 region has the DNA TGTGCCAGCAGCCCGGGACAGGATTGGAATGAGCAGTTCTTC. The V gene is TRBV11-2, the J gene TRBJ2-1; 8 bases align to TRBD1. V was clipped by 5 bases and J by 7 bases; unmatched bases: 7. The CDR3 contains 14 residues. Per germline, CDR1 SGHAT and CDR2 FQNNGV.

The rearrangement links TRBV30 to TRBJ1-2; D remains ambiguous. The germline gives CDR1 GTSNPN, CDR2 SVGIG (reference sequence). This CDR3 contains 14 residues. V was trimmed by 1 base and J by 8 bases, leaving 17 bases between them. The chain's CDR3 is CAWSGGRGLEGYTF. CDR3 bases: TGTGCCTGGAGTGGAGGGAGAGGGCTGGAAGGCTACACCTTC.